These 16 T cell receptor beta chains were sequenced from one sample in a study of T-cell reconstitution after alpha-beta-depleted transplantation in children. Preparation of the TCRbeta library involved a method that used unique molecular identifiers. TCRdb fed the PCR reads into MiXCR, producing one record per CDR3 protein. The table records 500,000 to 600,000 distinct CDR3 sequences, about a sixth of them present only once. Sequencing used PBMCs from the stem cell graft donor, obtained from the stem cell graft. These receptors were collected from a human donor who donated a stem cell graft to a child with acute lymphoblastic leukemia.

J is TRBJ2-7 and V is TRBV20-1; 9 bases fit TRBD1. This CDR3 is 12 amino acids long. Germline V gives CDR1 DFQATT, CDR2 SNEGSKA (reference sequence). CDR3 DNA sequence: TGCAGCGCCGGGACAGGGTCCTACGAGCAGTACTTC. Translation gives CSAGTGSYEQYF.

This clonotype was found a few times. The chain recombines TRBV7-9 with TRBJ2-7; possibly TRBD2 for D (6 bases). Looked up from germline, CDR1 is SEHNR and CDR2 is FQNEAQ (reference sequence). The length of the CDR3 is 17 residues. V was trimmed by 1 base and J by 0 bases, leaving 16 bases between them. Here the CDR3 reads CASSLEVVGSGSYEQYF. The CDR3 DNA sequence: TGTGCCAGCAGCTTAGAGGTCGTCGGGAGTGGCTCCTACGAGCAGTACTTC.

This chain links TRBV6-5 with TRBJ1-2; TRBD1 might be the D (6 bases). Deletions cut 4 bases from V and 1 base from J, with 13 bases between. Looked up from germline, CDR1 is MNHEY and CDR2 is SVGAGI. The CDR3 covers 15 residues. CDR3 sequence (DNA): TGTGCCAGCAGTTGGTCGGGGGGCGGTAACTATGGCTACACCTTC. Translating it yields CASSWSGGGNYGYTF.

This clonotype has a handful of counts. The chain joins TRBV12-3 or TRBV12-4 to TRBJ1-2; 8 nucleotides align to TRBD1. After removal of 5 bases from V and 1 base from J, the junction contained 9 bases not matched to a gene. The CDR3 is 16 amino acids. CDR3 in amino acids: CASSGTGPDINYGYTF. The CDR3 DNA reads TGTGCCAGCAGTGGGACAGGTCCCGATATTAACTATGGCTACACCTTC.

This clonotype showed up just a few times. The J gene is TRBJ1-5, the V gene TRBV12-3 or TRBV12-4, with D perhaps matching TRBD1 (5 bases). V shed 4 bases and J shed 1 base, with 14 bases lying between them. This CDR3 region has 16 residues. The CDR3 sequence: CASSWGDGRSNQPQHF. In nucleotides, the CDR3 is TGTGCCAGCAGTTGGGGGGACGGAAGGAGCAATCAGCCCCAGCATTTT.

In its sample, this clonotype was seen a few times. V is TRBV18 and J is TRBJ2-7; 8 bases line up with TRBD2. Germline trimming cut 4 bases from V and 0 bases from J; bases unmatched to any gene: 14. CDR3 length: 18 amino acids. Germline V CDR1 and CDR2: KGHSH, LQKENI. The CDR3 here is CASSHDGPIAGLSYEQYF. As DNA, the CDR3 is TGTGCCAGCTCACACGACGGACCTATAGCGGGACTCTCCTACGAGCAGTACTTC.

The gene calls are TRBV12-3 or TRBV12-4 and TRBJ1-3, with a weak D call TRBD1 (5 bases). There are 12 residues in the CDR3. V shed 7 bases and J shed 4 bases, with 8 bases lying between them. The CDR3: CASTHRGNTIYF. The CDR3 region has the DNA TGTGCCAGCACCCACAGGGGAAACACCATATATTTT.

The CDR3 protein is CASSLPRLAESYNEQFF. The DNA for the CDR3 is TGTGCCAGCAGCTTACCCCGACTAGCGGAGAGCTACAATGAGCAGTTCTTC. V is TRBV7-4 and J is TRBJ2-1, with TRBD2 matching over 9 bases. The length of the CDR3 is 17 residues. The V gene end was trimmed by 2 bases and the J gene end by 3 bases; junction bases not matched to a gene: 8. Germline V CDR1 and CDR2: SGHVT, SQSDAQ.

This chain links TRBV20-1 with TRBJ1-1; unclear D gene. Trimming cost V 0 bases and J 6 bases, with 14 bases left between them. The CDR3 runs 14 residues. Per the germline V gene, CDR1 is DFQATT and CDR2 is SNEGSKA (reference sequence). The CDR3 sequence is CSARDAGLGAEAFF. The CDR3 nucleotides read TGCAGTGCTAGAGATGCGGGCCTAGGCGCTGAAGCTTTCTTT.

This clonotype has ten or more counts. The V gene is TRBV28, the J gene TRBJ2-5, with D uncertain. The V gene lost 2 bases and the J gene lost 0 bases, with 7 bases spanning the gap. CDR1 MDHEN and CDR2 SYDVKM come from the germline V gene. This CDR3 has 14 amino acids. CDR3 loop: CASSLGGNQETQYF. The CDR3 DNA follows: TGTGCCAGCAGTTTAGGCGGAAACCAAGAGACCCAGTACTTC.

The chain carries TRBV7-8 and TRBJ1-5, with D unclear. Trimming took off 5 bases at V and 1 base at J, with 15 bases between the two ends. Germline lookup yields CDR1 SGHVS and CDR2 FQNEAQ. The CDR3 has 16 residues. The CDR3 nucleotides are TGTGCCAGCAGCAACCCTTTAGGAAGGAGCAATCAGCCCCAGCATTTT. Protein sequence: CASSNPLGRSNQPQHF.

This clonotype came up a few times. This chain joins TRBV20-1 and TRBJ1-4, with D perhaps TRBD1 (5 bases). Between the trimmed V and J ends, which lost 5 bases and 7 bases, there was a span of 17 bases. This CDR3 comprises 14 residues. Per germline, CDR1 DFQATT and CDR2 SNEGSKA (reference sequence). The CDR3 sequence is CSAARGGVGEKLFF. The CDR3 DNA follows: TGCAGTGCTGCCCGGGGGGGAGTGGGTGAAAAACTGTTTTTT.

J is TRBJ1-1 and V is TRBV18, with unresolved D. Germline V gene data show CDR1 as KGHSH and CDR2 as LQKENI. V lost 2 bases and J lost 5, with 18 bases in between. The CDR3 runs 16 residues. The CDR3 sequence: CASSPIDVWGYTEAFF. In DNA form, the CDR3 reads TGTGCCAGCTCACCAATAGATGTGTGGGGTTATACTGAAGCTTTCTTT.

This chain links TRBV20-1 with TRBJ2-3, with D possibly being TRBD1 (8 bases). The CDR3 is made up of 13 amino acids. V was cut by 7 bases and J by 6 bases, with 17 bases left in between. The V gene's germline CDR1 is DFQATT and CDR2 SNEGSKA (reference sequence). The CDR3 sequence is CSGEGQESDTQYF. The CDR3 DNA sequence: TGCAGTGGGGAGGGACAGGAGTCGGATACGCAGTATTTT.

CDR3 coding DNA: TGTGCCAGCAGTTTGGTAATACATTATAAAAACTATGGCTACACCTTC. As protein: CASSLVIHYKNYGYTF. The chain has TRBV12-3 or TRBV12-4 and TRBJ1-2; D not resolved. The CDR3 sequence is 16 residues long. The ends were cut back, 3 bases at V and 2 bases at J, with 16 bases in the middle.

This clonotype has just a few counts. The chain has TRBV29-1 and TRBJ2-7, with D perhaps matching TRBD2 (6 bases). Germline V CDR1 and CDR2: SQVTM, ANQGSEA. This CDR3 region has 14 residues. V lost 7 bases and J lost 2, with 18 bases in between. CDR3 DNA sequence: TGCAGCGGTCTCTCGCAGGGAGGACCCTACGAGCAGTACTTC. Protein product: CSGLSQGGPYEQYF.